This TCR beta chain was recorded in a study of cytomegalovirus exposure and HLA in healthy donors. Generated by immunoSEQ multiplex PCR, the TCRdb table keeps only in-frame clones and is missing some. The sample records under 400,000 clones, roughly 88% being singletons. Findings and caveats of the study: Both high specificity and high sensitivity reportedly marked the classifier's diagnosis of cytomegalovirus status. Cytomegalovirus-associated TCR beta chains were listed, numbering some 150.

This clone came up once. Antigen specificity is unknown. CDR1 and CDR2 (germline): MNHEY, SMNVEV (reference sequence). CDR3 length: 15 amino acids. Trimming left V 5 bases short and J 1 base short, with 14 bases between. The receptor comes from a young man in good health and CMV-seronegative. Sequenced sample: PBMCs. The rearrangement uses TRBV27 and TRBJ1-1; unclear D gene. The CDR3 loop is CASSPYEGPNTEAFF. The CDR3 coding sequence is TGTGCCAGCAGTCCCTACGAGGGCCCGAACACTGAAGCTTTCTTT.